A selection of T cell receptor beta chains follows, all from one sample in a study of human T cells and chemical hapten exposure. TCRdb reprocessed the RACE reads with MiXCR, giving one entry per CDR3 protein. This repertoire shows over 300,000 distinct CDR3 sequences, approximately 5.1% found once; its top ten account for 2.5% to 3%. Material: whole blood, obtained in connection with sensitization to the hapten diphenylcyclopropenone (DPC). These receptors originate from a woman aged 45 to 65 with alopecia areata. Some clones in this sample may be carry-over from other donors' samples. Each CDR3 is given with its conserved first and last residue. Each record gives: J gene, V gene, clone size, CDR3 protein. Rows give clone size only sometimes, using once, few, many, or a class for an expanded clone.

>TRBJ1-1|TRBV20-1|NA
CSASSQGPNTEAFF
>TRBJ2-7|TRBV4-2|many
CASSQDPGLADEQYF
>TRBJ2-7|TRBV4-1|NA
CASSKGQGDAYEQYF
>TRBJ1-5|TRBV9|NA
CASSAQGGNQPQHF
>TRBJ2-3|TRBV29-1|few
CSAIAPGEITDTQYF
>TRBJ1-4|TRBV29-1|many
CSVGGRGELFF
>TRBJ2-5|TRBV29-1|many
CSVEDPGTFQETQYF
>TRBJ2-1|TRBV14|many
CASSQRGYSYNEQFF
>TRBJ2-7|TRBV10-3|few
CAISGTDYEQYF
>TRBJ2-5|TRBV20-1|many
CSAPGQDRETQYF
>TRBJ1-3|TRBV14|few
CASSQDLAVTGNTIYF
>TRBJ2-1|TRBV2|many
CASPRRLDDNEQFF
>TRBJ2-3|TRBV19|few
CASSLAPGKAGDTQYF
>TRBJ2-1|TRBV12-3/TRBV12-4|many
CASLYYNEQFF
>TRBJ1-1|TRBV18|few
CASSPFEVLNTEAFF
>TRBJ2-2|TRBV28|NA
CASSFPQGSRELFF
>TRBJ2-5|TRBV20-1|few
CSARDNFGETQYF
>TRBJ2-7|TRBV20-1|many
CSASSGRTDEQYF
>TRBJ1-5|TRBV6-6|few
CASSPGSDQPQHF
>TRBJ2-7|TRBV30|NA
CAWGQGGEQYF
>TRBJ2-5|TRBV10-3|NA
CAISEASGLPGRF
>TRBJ2-3|TRBV7-8|few
CASSLGRGFADTQYF
>TRBJ2-3|TRBV20-1|few
CSASGTSSSWDTDTQYF
>TRBJ2-7|TRBV6-5|few
CASSFVGGDYEQYF
>TRBJ2-1|TRBV6-1|many
CASSEGPSGGSYNEQFF
>TRBJ1-6|TRBV9|many
CASSEAATDSPLHF
>TRBJ1-6|TRBV27|NA
CATGTPGQIPQSQNSPLHF
>TRBJ2-3|TRBV29-1|few
CSVAGLAGGGTDTQYF
>TRBJ2-1|TRBV7-2|many
CASSSLAGVYNEQFF
>TRBJ2-3|TRBV7-8|many
CASSYSGNQDTQYF
>TRBJ2-1|TRBV7-8|many
CASSLAPSDEQFF
>TRBJ1-4|TRBV9|NA
CASSKTTGNNEKLFF
>TRBJ1-3|TRBV7-2|many
CASSLSGTAQRNTIYF
>TRBJ2-7|TRBV5-1|few
CASSGWDRGYEQYF
>TRBJ2-3|TRBV28|many
CASFGLAGEKGYF
>TRBJ2-3|TRBV5-6|few
CASRPSRPDTQYF
>TRBJ2-6|TRBV5-4|many
CASSTEMANVLTF
>TRBJ2-3|TRBV2|few
CASIQPQGFVTDTQYF
>TRBJ1-3|TRBV12-3/TRBV12-4|NA
CASSVTSTGNTIYF
>TRBJ2-5|TRBV5-1|NA
CASSFSVQETQYF
>TRBJ2-2|TRBV28|many
CASRGTGRGLAGELFF
>TRBJ2-2|TRBV29-1|many
CSAGGTGASGELFF
>TRBJ2-5|TRBV4-3|few
CASSQDLEETQYF
>TRBJ2-3|TRBV5-1|few
CASSLSRTADTQYF
>TRBJ2-7|TRBV6-2/TRBV6-3|NA
CASRTPPYQGGYEQYF
>TRBJ1-2|TRBV20-1|many
CSARHRNDYGYTF
>TRBJ2-7|TRBV29-1|few
CSVEEGTGARSGYEQYF